This is a list of T cell receptor beta chains from one sample in a study of T cell responses to AZD1222 COVID-19 vaccine. The assay was immunoSEQ multiplex PCR, and TCRdb's table has in-frame clones only and misses some. The data show some 140,000 clones, 90% seen once. The sequenced sample was peripheral blood, obtained on day 0 of AZD1222 vaccination. The source is an adult in good health. The CDR3 runs from the conserved cysteine through the conserved F or W. The order of the fields is D gene, clone size, J gene, V gene, CDR3 DNA, CDR3 protein. D genes are given only for firm matches. Some rows have no size entry. The others give once, few or many, or a class for an expanded clone.

>TRBD1|once|TRBJ2-7|TRBV6-1
TGTGCCAGCAGTGAAACAGGGGCGAGCTCCTACGAGCAGTACTTC
CASSETGASSYEQYF
>-|once|TRBJ1-4|TRBV2
TGTGCCAGCAGCGACCAGGGACGGGAAAAACTGTTTTTT
CASSDQGREKLFF
>-|-|TRBJ1-1|TRBV21-1
TGTGCCAGCAGCAATCAGGAGGTTACGACAACGAACACTGAAGCTTTCTTT
CASSNQEVTTTNTEAFF
>TRBD2|-|TRBJ2-5|TRBV7-2
TGTGCCAGCAGCCCGAGAGCGGGGGGCCAAGAGACCCAGTACTTC
CASSPRAGGQETQYF
>-|-|TRBJ1-1|TRBV2
TGTGCCAGCAGTGAATGGGGGGCATTAGCTGAAGCTTTCTTT
CASSEWGALAEAFF
>TRBD2|-|TRBJ2-1|TRBV5-1
TGCGCCAGCAGCTTGGCTCTAGCGGGAGGGCCCCCGAATGAGCAGTTCTTC
CASSLALAGGPPNEQFF
>-|-|TRBJ1-6|TRBV7-7
TGTGCCAGCAGTCGGACAACGGATTCACCCCTCCACTTT
CASSRTTDSPLHF
>TRBD1|-|TRBJ1-6|TRBV5-1
TGCGCCAGCACCCGGACAGGGGCTTATAATTCACCCCTCCACTTT
CASTRTGAYNSPLHF
>-|-|TRBJ2-5|TRBV6-5
TGTGCCAGCAAGGACGGGGGCTCACAAGAGACCCAGTACTTC
CASKDGGSQETQYF
>-|-|TRBJ2-2|TRBV6-5
TGTGCCAGCAGCAGCCACTCCGCAAACACCGGGGAGCTGTTTTTT
CASSSHSANTGELFF
>-|once|TRBJ1-4|TRBV28
TGTGCCAGCAGTTTACGCGCTCTTGAAAAACTGTTTTTT
CASSLRALEKLFF
>TRBD1|-|TRBJ1-1|TRBV19
TGTGCCAGTACGGAGGGGGCTCGGACTGAAGCTTTCTTT
CASTEGARTEAFF
>TRBD1|-|TRBJ1-5|TRBV6-6
TGTGCCAGCACCCGGGACAGGGGCAATCAGCCCCAGCATTTT
CASTRDRGNQPQHF
>TRBD1|-|TRBJ1-2|TRBV7-2
TGTGCCAGCAGCACTCCCCAGGGGGTAGCCTATGGCTACACCTTC
CASSTPQGVAYGYTF
>TRBD2|-|TRBJ2-5|TRBV7-3
TGTGCCAGCAGCCTCTCCCTGGCGGGGGGCGGGGAGACCCAGTACTTC
CASSLSLAGGGETQYF
>-|-|TRBJ2-1|TRBV5-6
TGTGCCAGCAGCTTGGATCCTCCTAGCTCCTACAATGAGCAGTTCTTC
CASSLDPPSSYNEQFF
>-|-|TRBJ2-3|TRBV6-2/TRBV6-3
TGTGCCAGCAGTCTCACAGGCACGCAGTATTTT
CASSLTGTQYF
>-|-|TRBJ1-2|TRBV7-3
TGTGCCAGCAGCTTAGGCGGTGCCGAGTCAAACTATGGCTACACCTTC
CASSLGGAESNYGYTF
>-|-|TRBJ2-1|TRBV5-1
TGCGCCAGCAGCTTGGAGCCTAGAAACAATGAGCAGTTCTTC
CASSLEPRNNEQFF
>-|-|TRBJ1-1|TRBV10-3
TGTGCCATCAGGAAAGGGGGAAACACTGAAGCTTTCTTT
CAIRKGGNTEAFF
>-|-|TRBJ2-1|TRBV6-2/TRBV6-3
TGTGCCAGCAGTTCCCTCGGAAGGAATGAGCAGTTCTTC
CASSSLGRNEQFF
>-|-|TRBJ1-4|TRBV5-1
TGCGCCAGCAGCTCCCAGGGGAGCCCTAATGAAAAACTGTTTTTT
CASSSQGSPNEKLFF
>TRBD1|-|TRBJ1-4|TRBV27
TGTGCCAGCAGTTTGTCCAGGGGGCGGCCTAATGAAAAACTGTTTTTT
CASSLSRGRPNEKLFF
>-|-|TRBJ1-1|TRBV19
TGTGCCAGTAGGAATGAAGGCCCGGGGGGCTGGATTGAAGCTTTCTTT
CASRNEGPGGWIEAFF
>TRBD2|-|TRBJ2-2|TRBV19
TGTGCCAGTAGTATACTAGCGGGAGTTTCGACCGGGGAGCTGTTTTTT
CASSILAGVSTGELFF
>-|-|TRBJ2-7|TRBV30
TGTGCCTGGAGTGTACCCCCAGGGTCCTACGAGCAGTACTTC
CAWSVPPGSYEQYF